This TCR beta chain comes out of a study of yellow fever vaccine responses in identical twins. TCRdb re-called the RT-PCR reads through MiXCR, storing one row per CDR3 protein. Among under 9,000 distinct CDR3 sequences listed, over 80% were seen once. Comments on this clonotype: The antigen remains undetermined.

Findings of the study overall: Twins' T cell vaccine responses reportedly looked partly convergent, partly personalized.

Looked up from germline, CDR1 is SQVTM and CDR2 is ANQGSEA. V was cut by 6 bases and J by 1 base, with 9 bases left in between. The CDR3 loop spans 13 amino acids. Sequences were derived from T cells from blood (PBMCs), unsorted or a sorted subset (not recorded which), sampled before or after yellow fever vaccination (not recorded which). The chain combines TRBV29-1 with TRBJ2-2, with D unresolved. The TCR was taken from a woman aged 18-30 years who received the yellow fever vaccine. This chain's CDR3 is CSVPGLNTGELFF. In DNA, the CDR3 is TGCAGCGTACCGGGCCTGAACACCGGGGAGCTGTTTTTT.